The 25 T cell receptor beta chains in this list originate from one sample, sequenced in a study of cytomegalovirus exposure and HLA in healthy donors. PCR was performed using 60 Vbeta and 13 Jbeta primers. Profiled with immunoSEQ multiplex PCR; TCRdb holds only in-frame clones, not every one. Counted here are over 130,000 clones, over 75% occurring once; the ten biggest clones make up 1.5% to 2%. The sequenced sample was PBMCs. The receptors stem from a man aged 40-55 years in good health and CMV-seronegative.

This chain joins TRBV7-9 and TRBJ2-1; 10 bases map to TRBD2. This CDR3 has 17 amino acids. Trimming took 5 bases from V and 1 from J; bases not matched to a gene: 8. Germline CDR1 reads SEHNR; CDR2 reads FQNEAQ (reference sequence). The CDR3 reads CASSLQTSGFSYNEQFF. The CDR3, as DNA: TGTGCCAGCAGCCTGCAGACTAGCGGGTTTTCCTACAATGAGCAGTTCTTC. Full variable domain (missing parts from reference TRBV7-9 and TRBJ2-1): DTGVSQNPRHKITKRGQNVTFRCDPISEHNRLYWYRQTLGQGPEFLTYFQNEAQLEKSRLLSDRFSAERPKGSFSTLEIQRTEQGDSAMYLCASSLQTSGFSYNEQFFGPGTRLTVL.

This clone showed up just a few times. V is TRBV27 and J is TRBJ1-3, with D possibly TRBD1 on 5 matching bases. The CDR3 is 13 amino acids. Germline V gene lookup returns CDR1 MNHEY and CDR2 SMNVEV (reference sequence). Trimming cost V 8 bases and J 3 bases, with 11 bases left between them. The DNA for the CDR3 is TGTGCCAGCCCCTTTGGACATGGAAACACCATATATTTT. This sequence encodes CASPFGHGNTIYF.

This clone came up a few times. The genes are TRBV30 and TRBJ1-3, with D hard to call. V shed 7 bases and J shed 0 bases, with 13 bases lying between them. Germline CDR1 and CDR2: GTSNPN and SVGIG (reference sequence). The CDR3 is made up of 14 amino acids. CDR3 protein: CAFGEIHSGNTIYF. The DNA for the CDR3 is TGTGCCTTCGGGGAAATCCACTCTGGAAACACCATATATTTT.

The rearrangement uses TRBV2 and TRBJ1-2; D gene uncertain. V was clipped by 2 bases and J by 7 bases, with 11 bases between them. Looked up from germline, CDR1 is SNHLY and CDR2 is FYNNEI. The CDR3 has 13 amino acids. CDR3 sequence reads: CASSEFVSRGYTF. As DNA, the CDR3 is TGTGCCAGCAGTGAATTCGTCAGTCGTGGCTACACCTTC. Drawing the rest from reference TRBV2 and TRBJ1-2, the complete variable domain is EPEVTQTPSHQVTQMGQEVILRCVPISNHLYFYWYRQILGQKVEFLVSFYNNEISEKSEIFDDQFSVERPDGSNFTLKIRSTKLEDSAMYFCASSEFVSRGYTFGSGTRLTVV.

A few counts support this clone. This sequence joins TRBV27 and TRBJ2-1; a weak D match, TRBD1 (6 bases). This CDR3 comprises 16 residues. CDR1 and CDR2 (germline): MNHEY, SMNVEV (reference sequence). Trimming pared 2 bases from V and 9 bases from J, leaving 20 bases between. The CDR3 bases are TGTGCCAGCAGTTTAGGAGCAGGGGTTCATTTCGGTGAGCAGTTCTTC. Translation gives CASSLGAGVHFGEQFF.

V is TRBV28 and J is TRBJ1-6; tentatively, D is TRBD1 (5 bases). Deletions cut 6 bases from V and 6 bases from J, with 15 bases between. The CDR3 length is 15 residues. Germline V gene sequence: CDR1 MDHEN, CDR2 SYDVKM. CDR3 region: CASRGPPGLNSPLHF. CDR3 sequence (DNA): TGTGCCAGCAGGGGGCCACCAGGCCTTAATTCACCCCTCCACTTT.

V gene TRBV6-5 combines with J gene TRBJ2-3, with a tentative D call TRBD1 (5 bases). Trimming cost V 1 base and J 2 bases, with 10 bases left between them. The CDR3 has 15 residues. CDR1 and CDR2 from the germline V gene are MNHEY and SVGAGI. CDR3 amino acids: CASSYWLGATDTQYF. The CDR3, as DNA: TGTGCCAGCAGTTACTGGCTAGGGGCCACAGATACGCAGTATTTT.

The chain combines TRBV2 with TRBJ1-6; 9 bases map to TRBD1. The CDR3 is 16 residues long. CDR1 is SNHLY, CDR2 FYNNEI, per germline. The V gene end was trimmed by 3 bases and the J gene end by 8 bases; junction bases not matched to a gene: 8. The CDR3 DNA sequence: TGTGCCAGCAGTGACTACAGGGGGCCTCTGGATTCACCCCTCCACTTT. Protein product: CASSDYRGPLDSPLHF.

The J gene is TRBJ1-1, the V gene TRBV18, with 8 nucleotides matching TRBD1. The ends lost 2 bases at V and 1 base at J; junction bases unmatched: 0. CDR1 and CDR2 from the germline V gene are KGHSH and LQKENI. The CDR3 spans 14 residues. The CDR3 is CASSPDRGNTEAFF. DNA of the CDR3: TGTGCCAGCTCACCAGACAGGGGGAACACTGAAGCTTTCTTT.

The CDR3 DNA follows: TGTGCCAGCAGCTTGACAGGGGTCCTCTCCTACGAGCAGTACTTC. Translation: CASSLTGVLSYEQYF. The chain combines TRBV7-2 with TRBJ2-7, with TRBD1 matching over 8 bases. The CDR3 has 15 residues. V lost 3 bases, J lost 0 bases, and 4 bases stayed unmatched. CDR1 SGHTA and CDR2 FQGNSA come from the germline V gene.

As regards this clone: A junction end diverges from the germline sequence, so it may reflect a read error. The J gene is TRBJ2-7, the V gene TRBV20-1; 11 bases are shared with TRBD2. CDR1 and CDR2 from the germline V gene are DFQATT and SNEGSKA (reference sequence). The CDR3 loop spans 11 amino acids. The CDR3 protein is CSAPGLAEVCF. In DNA form, the CDR3 reads TGCAGTGCCCCGGGACTAGCGGAAGTGTGCTTC.

This chain connects TRBV5-1 to TRBJ1-6; D might be TRBD1 (6 bases). With 0 bases removed from V and 5 bases from J, the gap between germline ends came to 12 bases. CDR3 size: 16 residues. Germline V gene lookup returns CDR1 SGHRS and CDR2 YFSETQ. The chain's CDR3 is CASSLAPGANNSPLHF. In DNA form, the CDR3 reads TGCGCCAGCAGCTTGGCCCCAGGGGCGAATAATTCACCCCTCCACTTT.

The sample holds one count of this clone. The chain has TRBV6-6 and TRBJ2-5; 11 bases fit TRBD1. The CDR3 spans 16 residues. Germline loops: CDR1 MNHNY, CDR2 SVGAGI (reference sequence). The trim removed 1 base at V and 5 bases at J, leaving 6 bases unmatched. The CDR3 sequence is CASSYYRTGGGETQYF. For the CDR3, the DNA is TGTGCCAGCAGTTACTACAGGACAGGGGGCGGTGAGACCCAGTACTTC.

The chain has TRBV7-6 and TRBJ2-3; the D gene is possibly TRBD2 (6 bases). V dropped 4 bases and J dropped 3 bases, with 20 bases sitting between them. Per germline, CDR1 SGHVS and CDR2 FNYEAQ. The length of the CDR3 is 17 residues. The DNA of the CDR3 is TGTGCCAGCAGCTCCAGAGTAACCGGAGGAGGGACAGATACGCAGTATTTT. It translates to CASSSRVTGGGTDTQYF.

The rearrangement uses TRBV5-1 and TRBJ1-2, with D maybe TRBD1 (5 bases). CDR1 is SGHRS and CDR2 is YFSETQ in the germline V gene. The CDR3 runs to 16 residues. V lost 0 bases and J lost 0, with 12 bases in between. CDR3 amino acids: CASSLGPGITNYGYTF. DNA for the CDR3: TGCGCCAGCAGCTTGGGGCCAGGGATTACTAACTATGGCTACACCTTC.

The V and J genes are TRBV7-2 and TRBJ2-7; D remains unclear. The CDR3 length is 11 residues. V was clipped by 8 bases and J by 2 bases, with 7 bases between them. Per germline, CDR1 SGHTA and CDR2 FQGNSA. The CDR3 reads CASGQAYEQYF. The CDR3 DNA reads as TGTGCCAGCGGCCAGGCCTACGAGCAGTACTTC.

The chain combines TRBV19 with TRBJ2-5; 10 bases match TRBD1. The end of the DNA aligns better with TRBJ2-7, so the J call may be wrong. The CDR3 length is 15 residues. CDR1 and CDR2 (germline): LNHDA, SQIVND (reference sequence). The CDR3 sequence is CASREVGQGPYEQYF. DNA of the CDR3: TGTGCCAGTAGAGAGGTGGGACAGGGGCCCTACGAGCAGTACTTC.

This clone was seen a handful of times. This sequence joins TRBV7-2 and TRBJ2-7; possibly TRBD2 for D (6 bases). V was shortened by 5 bases and J by 4 bases, with 18 bases between the two germline ends. This CDR3 region has 15 residues. The V gene's germline CDR1 is SGHTA and CDR2 FQGNSA. The DNA of the CDR3 is TGTGCCAGCAGCCAGGGACTCCCGAACCCTTACGAGCAGTACTTC. Its protein product is CASSQGLPNPYEQYF.

This chain joins TRBV5-1 and TRBJ2-4; D is possibly TRBD2 (6 bases). The CDR3 runs 15 residues. Germline CDR1 reads SGHRS; CDR2 reads YFSETQ. Deletions cut 0 bases from V and 8 bases from J, with 15 bases between. CDR3 sequence (DNA): TGCGCCAGCAGCTTGGGGGTCGTAGGAGGGGACATTCAGTACTTC. As protein: CASSLGVVGGDIQYF.

J is TRBJ2-2 and V is TRBV27, with D maybe TRBD1 (6 bases). Germline assignment: CDR1 MNHEY and CDR2 SMNVEV (reference sequence). The CDR3 spans 15 residues. V shed 5 bases and J shed 1 base, with 11 bases lying between them. DNA for the CDR3: TGTGCCAGCAGTCCCGGGACAAGGAACACCGGGGAGCTGTTTTTT. Protein sequence: CASSPGTRNTGELFF.

CDR3 loop: CASSSRQADTEAFF. Written as DNA, the CDR3 is TGTGCCAGCAGCTCTCGACAGGCTGACACTGAAGCTTTCTTT. V usage is TRBV9 and J usage is TRBJ1-1, with D perhaps TRBD1 (6 bases). This CDR3 has 14 residues. Germline V gene lookup returns CDR1 SGDLS and CDR2 YYNGEE. V was shortened by 4 bases and J by 3 bases, with 13 bases between the two germline ends. Complete variable domain (other parts from reference TRBV9 and TRBJ1-1): DSGVTQTPKHLITATGQRVTLRCSPRSGDLSVYWYQQSLDQGLQFLIQYYNGEERAKGNILERFSAQQFPDLHSELNLSSLELGDSALYFCASSSRQADTEAFFGQGTRLTVV.

This clone was detected once. This sequence joins TRBV10-1 and TRBJ1-4; D is unresolved. Germline CDR1 is WNHNN and CDR2 is SYGVQD (reference sequence). Trimming cost V 7 bases and J 1 base, with 16 bases left between them. The CDR3 loop spans 16 amino acids. The CDR3 nucleotides read TGCGCCAGCAAGGCAGGCTCTGGGAGAACTAATGAAAAACTGTTTTTT. It codes for CASKAGSGRTNEKLFF.

The chain links TRBV27 to TRBJ1-5; no clear D. Germline CDR1 reads MNHEY; CDR2 reads SMNVEV (reference sequence). Trimming took 0 bases from V and 9 from J, leaving 15 bases between them. CDR3 length equals 15 residues. The CDR3 spells CASSLSGLVVVPQHF. Here the CDR3 DNA reads TGTGCCAGCAGTTTATCAGGACTCGTAGTCGTGCCCCAGCATTTT.

The chain uses TRBV6-5 and TRBJ2-5; TRBD2 matches 10 bases. After removal of 6 bases from V and 5 bases from J, the junction contained 9 bases not matched to a gene. Germline values: CDR1 MNHEY, CDR2 SVGAGI. This CDR3 is built from 15 residues. The DNA for the CDR3 is TGTGCCAGCAGCCCTCAGCGGGAGGGGTGGGAGACCCAGTACTTC. As protein: CASSPQREGWETQYF.

This clone qualifies as medium-sized. This chain connects TRBV19 to TRBJ2-3; TRBD1 matches at 9 bases. Germline V CDR1 and CDR2: LNHDA, SQIVND (reference sequence). The junction had 7 bases not matched to a gene; V was cut back by 8 bases and J by 4 bases. This CDR3 spans 14 amino acids. The CDR3 sequence is CASSGDRVSDTQYF. The CDR3 nucleotides are TGTGCCAGTTCAGGGGACAGGGTGTCAGATACGCAGTATTTT. Full variable domain (remainder filled in from reference TRBV19 and TRBJ2-3): DGGITQSPKYLFRKEGQNVTLSCEQNLNHDAMYWYRQDPGQGLRLIYYSQIVNDFQKGDIAEGYSVSREKKESFPLTVTSAQKNPTAFYLCASSGDRVSDTQYFGPGTRLTVL.